This T cell receptor (beta chain) was sequenced in a study of regulatory T cells in long-lasting Graves disease. Arm-PCR with iRepertoire HTBI primers amplified the CDR3 regions for these TCR beta libraries. TCRdb analysed the multiplex PCR reads with MiXCR anew, one entry per CDR3 protein. Of around 450,000 distinct CDR3 sequences in the sample, 15% were seen once. Between the trimmed V and J ends, which lost 8 bases and 2 bases, there was a span of 13 bases. CDR1 and CDR2 from the germline V gene are MNHEY and SMNVEV (reference sequence). The CDR3 loop spans 13 amino acids. This clonotype was recorded a few times. Its antigen is as yet unknown. Findings and caveats of the study: Reduced TCR diversity was observed in persistent Graves' patients versus newly diagnosed patients.

The time point was: newly diagnosed GD, antithyroid drugs for less than 3 months. PBMC RNA served as the TCR library source. The data also belong to a second study, concerning T cells in Graves' hyperthyroidism and ophthalmopathy.

V usage is TRBV27 and J usage is TRBJ2-7; a possible D gene is TRBD1 (5 bases). The source material was peripheral blood mononuclear cells (PBMCs), sampled at new diagnosis, from a patient treated with antithyroid drugs. This clonotype was sampled from a woman in her 30s with Graves disease. In DNA form, the CDR3 reads TGTGCCAGCGCTTACAGGAGAACCTACGAGCAGTACTTC. Translation: CASAYRRTYEQYF.